Listed below are T cell receptor beta chains from one sample, sequenced in a study of T cells in Graves' hyperthyroidism and ophthalmopathy. TCRdb analysed the multiplex PCR reads with MiXCR anew, one entry per CDR3 protein. The sample has fewer than 650,000 distinct CDR3 sequences; 14% are singletons. The sequenced sample consisted of blood. Receptor source: a woman aged 18 to 35 with Graves' ophthalmopathy. CDR3s include the opening cysteine and the closing phenylalanine or tryptophan. The D gene is left open where the match is weak. Part of the rows lack a size; the others show once, few, many or a class for expanded clones.

V: TRBV19
D: NA
J: TRBJ2-1
size: NA
CDR3: CASDEGTKPINEQFF
DNA: TGTGCCAGTGACGAGGGGACCAAACCGATCAATGAGCAGTTCTTC

V: TRBV28
D: TRBD2
J: TRBJ2-3
size: many
CDR3: CASSYGGRNTQYF
DNA: TGTGCCAGCAGTTATGGCGGGAGGAATACGCAGTATTTT

V: TRBV28
D: NA
J: TRBJ1-6
size: many
CDR3: CASSLQGFPSSYNSPLHF
DNA: TGTGCCAGCAGTTTACAGGGCTTTCCAAGCTCCTATAATTCACCCCTCCACTTT

V: TRBV13
D: NA
J: TRBJ1-2
size: NA
CDR3: CASSLGSTAYGYTF
DNA: TGTGCCAGCAGCTTAGGGTCTACGGCCTATGGCTACACCTTC

V: TRBV12-3/TRBV12-4
D: TRBD2
J: TRBJ2-7
size: many
CDR3: CASSLSGRASYEQYF
DNA: TGTGCCAGCAGTTTAAGCGGGAGGGCCTCATACGAGCAGTACTTC

V: TRBV9
D: TRBD1
J: TRBJ2-1
size: many
CDR3: CASSRTGDYNEQFF
DNA: TGTGCCAGCAGCCGGACAGGGGACTACAATGAGCAGTTCTTC

V: TRBV6-4
D: NA
J: TRBJ2-7
size: few
CDR3: CASSEVPPPTRQYF
DNA: TGTGCCAGCAGTGAGGTTCCCCCACCTACGAGGCAGTACTTC

V: TRBV9
D: TRBD2
J: TRBJ2-7
size: few
CDR3: CASSPSGRGEQYF
DNA: TGTGCCAGCAGCCCGAGCGGGAGAGGGGAGCAGTACTTC

V: TRBV28
D: NA
J: TRBJ1-2
size: NA
CDR3: CASSTPFMAHYGYTF
DNA: TGTGCCAGTAGTACCCCTTTTATGGCCCACTATGGCTACACCTTC

V: TRBV12-3/TRBV12-4
D: NA
J: TRBJ1-3
size: many
CDR3: CASSLGGYGNTIYF
DNA: TGTGCCAGCAGTTTAGGGGGGTATGGAAACACCATATATTTT

V: TRBV7-2
D: NA
J: TRBJ2-3
size: many
CDR3: CASSFLEPDTQYF
DNA: TGTGCCAGCAGCTTCCTGGAACCAGATACGCAGTATTTT

V: TRBV20-1
D: NA
J: TRBJ2-1
size: few
CDR3: CSAARLVSYNEQFF
DNA: TGCAGTGCTGCCAGACTAGTTTCCTACAATGAGCAGTTCTTC

V: TRBV29-1
D: TRBD1
J: TRBJ2-7
size: NA
CDR3: CSVGPGGEGEQYF
DNA: TGCAGCGTAGGACCAGGGGGCGAGGGGGAGCAGTACTTC

V: TRBV6-1
D: TRBD1
J: TRBJ2-7
size: many
CDR3: CASRKTEGQAGEQYF
DNA: TGTGCCAGCAGAAAAACCGAAGGACAGGCAGGAGAGCAGTACTTC

V: TRBV7-8
D: TRBD1
J: TRBJ2-3
size: NA
CDR3: CASSPPGQLGTQYF
DNA: TGTGCCAGCAGCCCCCCGGGACAGTTAGGTACGCAGTATTTT

V: TRBV27
D: TRBD1
J: TRBJ2-4
size: many
CDR3: CASRATGTGATSLAKNIQYF
DNA: TGTGCCAGCAGGGCAACCGGGACAGGGGCCACGTCGCTAGCCAAAAACATTCAGTACTTC

V: TRBV12-3/TRBV12-4
D: NA
J: TRBJ1-5
size: many
CDR3: CASSLVRRGPQHF
DNA: TGTGCCAGCAGTTTAGTACGGCGGGGGCCCCAGCATTTT

V: TRBV11-1
D: TRBD2
J: TRBJ2-1
size: many
CDR3: CASNPGGRGPYNEQFF
DNA: TGTGCCAGCAACCCCGGCGGGAGAGGTCCCTACAATGAGCAGTTCTTC

V: TRBV6-1
D: TRBD2
J: TRBJ2-4
size: few
CDR3: CASSREGIAKNIQYF
DNA: TGTGCCAGCAGTCGGGAGGGTATAGCCAAAAACATTCAGTACTTC

V: TRBV5-6
D: NA
J: TRBJ1-2
size: few
CDR3: CASSLKDGYTF
DNA: TGTGCCAGCAGCTTGAAGGATGGCTACACCTTC

V: TRBV28
D: TRBD2
J: TRBJ2-7
size: many
CDR3: CASSFSSGRAHEQYF
DNA: TGTGCCAGCAGTTTTTCTAGCGGGAGGGCCCACGAGCAGTACTTC

V: TRBV28
D: TRBD1
J: TRBJ2-2
size: NA
CDR3: CASSLASGGANTGELFF
DNA: TGTGCCAGCAGTTTAGCCTCAGGGGGCGCGAACACCGGGGAGCTGTTTTTT

V: TRBV7-3
D: TRBD2
J: TRBJ2-5
size: many
CDR3: CASSTGASGLQETQYF
DNA: TGTGCCAGCAGCACAGGCGCTAGCGGGCTCCAAGAGACCCAGTACTTC

V: TRBV5-1
D: TRBD1
J: TRBJ2-2
size: many
CDR3: CASSRGQGRTGELFF
DNA: TGCGCCAGCAGCAGAGGACAGGGGAGGACCGGGGAGCTGTTTTTT

V: TRBV28
D: NA
J: TRBJ2-2
size: many
CDR3: CASSPHGQSNTGELFF
DNA: TGTGCCAGCAGTCCCCACGGACAGTCGAACACCGGGGAGCTGTTTTTT

V: TRBV6-2/TRBV6-3
D: NA
J: TRBJ2-5
size: NA
CDR3: CASSVGRDQETQYF
DNA: TGTGCCAGCAGTGTCGGGAGAGACCAAGAGACCCAGTACTTC

V: TRBV27
D: TRBD1
J: TRBJ2-7
size: many
CDR3: CASSPTGGDYEQYF
DNA: TGTGCCAGCAGTCCGACAGGGGGCGATTACGAGCAGTACTTC

V: TRBV6-2/TRBV6-3
D: NA
J: TRBJ2-3
size: many
CDR3: CASTRPPRDTQYF
DNA: TGTGCCAGCACCAGGCCGCCGCGGGATACGCAGTATTTT

V: TRBV20-1
D: NA
J: TRBJ2-7
size: many
CDR3: CSARSRELLTHEQYF
DNA: TGCAGTGCTAGATCCCGGGAACTTCTGACCCACGAGCAGTACTTC

V: TRBV3-1
D: TRBD2
J: TRBJ2-7
size: many
CDR3: CASSPGLAAYEQYF
DNA: TGTGCCAGCAGCCCAGGACTAGCGGCCTACGAGCAGTACTTC

V: TRBV6-5
D: TRBD1
J: TRBJ2-1
size: many
CDR3: CASSYGLGTGRDNEQFF
DNA: TGTGCCAGCAGTTACGGCCTGGGGACAGGGCGAGACAATGAGCAGTTCTTC

V: TRBV7-9
D: NA
J: TRBJ2-2
size: NA
CDR3: CASPTGTGELFF
DNA: TGTGCCAGCCCGACAGGTACCGGGGAGCTGTTTTTT

V: TRBV30
D: TRBD2
J: TRBJ2-2
size: NA
CDR3: CAWNLAGEAGELFF
DNA: TGTGCCTGGAACCTAGCGGGAGAAGCCGGGGAGCTGTTTTTT

V: TRBV7-2
D: TRBD1
J: TRBJ1-2
size: many
CDR3: CASSLGTGPVYGYTF
DNA: TGTGCCAGCAGCTTAGGGACAGGGCCGGTCTATGGCTACACCTTC

V: TRBV3-1
D: NA
J: TRBJ2-6
size: few
CDR3: CASSLGLRVSGANVLTF
DNA: TGTGCCAGCAGCCTAGGCTTACGGGTCTCTGGGGCCAACGTCCTGACTTTC

V: TRBV19
D: NA
J: TRBJ2-1
size: few
CDR3: CASSIESGVRDNEQFF
DNA: TGTGCCAGTAGTATAGAGTCGGGAGTCAGGGACAATGAGCAGTTCTTC

V: TRBV28
D: TRBD1
J: TRBJ1-2
size: many
CDR3: CASSSYRGLGYTF
DNA: TGTGCCAGCAGTTCATACAGGGGGCTGGGCTACACCTTC

V: TRBV4-2
D: NA
J: TRBJ1-3
size: few
CDR3: CASSQDAGSRSGNTIYF
DNA: TGTGCCAGCAGCCAAGATGCAGGATCCCGCTCTGGAAACACCATATATTTT

V: TRBV27
D: TRBD1
J: TRBJ1-1
size: many
CDR3: CASTSGGLNTEAFF
DNA: TGTGCCAGCACCTCAGGGGGTCTGAACACTGAAGCTTTCTTT

V: TRBV5-1
D: NA
J: TRBJ1-1
size: many
CDR3: CASKAGNTEAFF
DNA: TGCGCCAGCAAGGCGGGGAACACTGAAGCTTTCTTT

V: TRBV28
D: TRBD2
J: TRBJ2-3
size: many
CDR3: CASSFLTGTSGRVTDTQYF
DNA: TGTGCCAGCAGCTTTCTTACCGGGACTAGCGGGAGAGTTACAGATACGCAGTATTTT

V: TRBV4-3
D: NA
J: TRBJ2-7
size: few
CDR3: CASSWDGGGEQYF
DNA: TGCGCCAGCAGCTGGGACGGTGGCGGGGAGCAGTACTTC

V: TRBV2
D: NA
J: TRBJ1-5
size: many
CDR3: CASGGNSNQPQHF
DNA: TGTGCCAGCGGAGGGAATAGCAATCAGCCCCAGCATTTT

V: TRBV28
D: TRBD2
J: TRBJ2-5
size: NA
CDR3: CASGQREGLRETQYF
DNA: TGTGCCAGCGGCCAGCGGGAGGGCCTAAGGGAGACCCAGTACTTC

V: TRBV19
D: TRBD1
J: TRBJ1-5
size: many
CDR3: CASSIDVQGQPQHF
DNA: TGTGCCAGTAGTATAGATGTACAGGGGCAGCCCCAGCATTTT

V: TRBV6-1
D: NA
J: TRBJ2-1
size: few
CDR3: CASSNRATYYNEQFF
DNA: TGTGCCAGCAGTAACAGGGCTACATACTACAATGAGCAGTTCTTC

V: TRBV5-1
D: NA
J: TRBJ1-1
size: once
CDR3: CASSLGDRPGGNTEAFF
DNA: TGCGCCAGCAGCTTGGGGGACCGCCCCGGGGGGAACACTGAAGCTTTCTTT

V: TRBV9
D: NA
J: TRBJ2-7
size: many
CDR3: CASSPGTTTYEQYF
DNA: TGTGCCAGCAGCCCAGGGACAACCACCTACGAGCAGTACTTC

V: TRBV2
D: TRBD1
J: TRBJ1-5
size: NA
CDR3: CASGGTGTNQPQHF
DNA: TGTGCCAGCGGGGGGACAGGGACAAATCAGCCCCAGCATTTT

V: TRBV19
D: NA
J: TRBJ1-1
size: many
CDR3: CASSSLTGATNTEAFF
DNA: TGTGCCAGTAGTAGCCTAACGGGGGCGACGAACACTGAAGCTTTCTTT

V: TRBV7-9
D: NA
J: TRBJ2-2
size: few
CDR3: CASSLALRGELFF
DNA: TGTGCCAGCAGCTTAGCGTTGCGTGGGGAGCTGTTTTTT

V: TRBV12-3/TRBV12-4
D: NA
J: TRBJ2-1
size: many
CDR3: CASSSGNNEQFF
DNA: TGTGCCAGCAGCTCGGGTAACAATGAGCAGTTCTTC

V: TRBV30
D: TRBD2
J: TRBJ2-1
size: NA
CDR3: CAWSAGLAYNEQFF
DNA: TGTGCCTGGAGTGCGGGACTAGCTTACAATGAGCAGTTCTTC

V: TRBV7-2
D: TRBD2
J: TRBJ2-3
size: few
CDR3: CASSRTSGSDTQYF
DNA: TGTGCCAGCAGCCGGACTAGCGGGAGTGATACGCAGTATTTT

V: TRBV18
D: NA
J: TRBJ2-1
size: many
CDR3: CASSPSRNEQFF
DNA: TGTGCCAGCTCACCTTCTCGGAATGAGCAGTTCTTC

V: TRBV12-3/TRBV12-4
D: TRBD1
J: TRBJ2-7
size: NA
CDR3: CASSFDFGTGVYEQYF
DNA: TGTGCCAGCAGTTTCGATTTTGGGACAGGGGTCTACGAGCAGTACTTC

V: TRBV27
D: NA
J: TRBJ1-5
size: few
CDR3: CASSLWGTHSNQPQHF
DNA: TGTGCCAGCAGTTTATGGGGGACTCATAGCAATCAGCCCCAGCATTTT

V: TRBV7-2
D: NA
J: TRBJ2-3
size: NA
CDR3: CASSPMPTDTQYF
DNA: TGTGCCAGCAGCCCTATGCCCACAGATACGCAGTATTTT

V: TRBV9
D: TRBD2
J: TRBJ2-7
size: few
CDR3: CASSVATSGQGYEQYF
DNA: TGTGCCAGCAGCGTAGCAACTAGCGGGCAGGGCTACGAGCAGTACTTC

V: TRBV4-3
D: TRBD2
J: TRBJ2-7
size: many
CDR3: CASSQQKRGAEQYF
DNA: TGCGCCAGCAGCCAACAAAAGCGGGGGGCCGAGCAGTACTTC